The clone carrying this TCR beta chain was observed at least ten times. Its matching antigen is unknown. The source of the sample is a study of response to subunit inactivated influenza vaccine. General observations from the study: Each seasonal influenza vaccination, the authors suggested, recruits few new T cells.

MiXCR, run by TCRdb on the RT-PCR reads, gives a single entry per CDR3 protein. The sample holds about 500,000 distinct CDR3 sequences; roughly 7.9% are singletons and the top ten take around 12%. This receptor was identified in a man in his fifties or sixties who received an inactivated influenza vaccine. Source: PBMCs from blood, taken less than 30 months after vaccination.

CDR3 residues: CASRKPGQGVTGELFF. CDR3 nucleotides: TGTGCCAGCAGGAAACCGGGACAGGGTGTAACCGGGGAGCTGTTTTTT. The chain has TRBV2 and TRBJ2-2, with TRBD1 matching 9 bases. The V gene's germline CDR1 is SNHLY and CDR2 FYNNEI. The J segment lost 5 bases and the V segment lost 6 bases, leaving 10 bases of the junction unmatched. CDR3 length: 16 residues.